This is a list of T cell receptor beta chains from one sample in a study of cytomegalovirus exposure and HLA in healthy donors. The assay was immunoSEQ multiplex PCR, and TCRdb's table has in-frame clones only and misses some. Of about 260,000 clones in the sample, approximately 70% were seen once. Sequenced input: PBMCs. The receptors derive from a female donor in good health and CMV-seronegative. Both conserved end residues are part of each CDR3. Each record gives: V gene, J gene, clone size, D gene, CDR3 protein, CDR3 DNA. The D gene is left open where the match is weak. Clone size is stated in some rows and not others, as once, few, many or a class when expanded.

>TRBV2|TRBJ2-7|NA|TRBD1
CASKRQGGYEQYF
TGTGCCAGCAAAAGACAGGGGGGCTACGAGCAGTACTTC
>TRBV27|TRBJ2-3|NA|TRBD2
CASRGLAGRTDTQYF
TGTGCCAGCAGGGGACTAGCGGGGCGCACAGATACGCAGTATTTT
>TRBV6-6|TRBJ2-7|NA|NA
CASSSLDSYEQYF
TGTGCCAGCAGTTCCCTTGACAGCTACGAGCAGTACTTC
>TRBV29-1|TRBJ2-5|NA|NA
CSVLRGQTQYF
TGCAGCGTCTTAAGAGGCCAGACCCAGTACTTC
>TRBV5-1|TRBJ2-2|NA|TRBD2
CASSWLAGAANTGELFF
TGCGCCAGCAGCTGGCTAGCGGGAGCCGCGAACACCGGGGAGCTGTTTTTT
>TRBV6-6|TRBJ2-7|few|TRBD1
CASSYTGQGAGEQYF
TGTGCCAGCAGTTACACCGGACAGGGGGCAGGAGAGCAGTACTTC
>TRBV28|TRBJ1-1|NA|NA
CASSWGTVNTEAFF
TGTGCCAGCAGTTGGGGGACTGTGAACACTGAAGCTTTCTTT
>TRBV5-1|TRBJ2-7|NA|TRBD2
CASSLSGGGYEQYF
TGCGCCAGCAGCTTGAGCGGCGGGGGTTACGAGCAGTACTTC
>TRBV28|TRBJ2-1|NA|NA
CASSLSFRANEQFF
TGTGCCAGCAGTTTATCCTTTCGAGCCAATGAGCAGTTCTTC
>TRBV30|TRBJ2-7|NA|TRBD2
CAWSGEGLAGNRQYF
TGTGCCTGGAGTGGGGAGGGACTAGCGGGAAACAGGCAGTACTTC
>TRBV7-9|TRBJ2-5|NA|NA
CASSLRGSGAQETQYF
TGTGCCAGCAGCTTAAGGGGTAGCGGAGCCCAAGAGACCCAGTACTTC
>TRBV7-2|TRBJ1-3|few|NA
CASSLGPLDSSGNTIYF
TGTGCCAGCAGCTTGGGGCCGTTGGACAGCTCTGGAAACACCATATATTTT
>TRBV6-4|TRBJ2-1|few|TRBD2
CASSDSSGRPDNEQFF
TGTGCCAGCAGTGACTCCAGCGGGAGGCCAGACAATGAGCAGTTCTTC
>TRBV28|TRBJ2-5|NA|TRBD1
CASSSDRVSETQYF
TGTGCCAGCAGTTCCGACAGGGTGTCGGAGACCCAGTACTTC
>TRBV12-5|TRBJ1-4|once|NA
CASGRGTNEKLFF
TGTGCTAGTGGAAGGGGGACAAATGAAAAACTGTTTTTT
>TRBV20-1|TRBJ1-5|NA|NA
CSAQPQHF
TGCAGTGCTCAACCCCAGCATTTT
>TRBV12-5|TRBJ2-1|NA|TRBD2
CASGPRRREAYNEQFF
TGTGCTAGTGGCCCCCGACGGCGGGAGGCCTACAATGAGCAGTTCTTC
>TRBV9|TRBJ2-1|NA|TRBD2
CASSATGTSGYNEQFF
TGTGCCAGCAGCGCTACCGGGACTAGCGGGTACAATGAGCAGTTCTTC
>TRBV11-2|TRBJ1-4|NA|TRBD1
CASSPMTGGSEKLFF
TGTGCCAGCAGCCCCATGACAGGGGGAAGTGAAAAACTGTTTTTT
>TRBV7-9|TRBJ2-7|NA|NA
CSSSVSGYEQYF
TGTTCCAGCAGCGTATCCGGTTACGAGCAGTACTTC
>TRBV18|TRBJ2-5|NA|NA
CASSPPTEETQYF
TGTGCCAGCTCACCACCGACAGAAGAGACCCAGTACTTC
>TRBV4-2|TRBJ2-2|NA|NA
CASSRGTANTGELFF
TGTGCCAGCAGCCGCGGGACAGCGAACACCGGGGAGCTGTTTTTT